This T cell receptor beta chain stems from a study of blood T cell repertoires in COVID-19. About the study: The United States, Italy and Spain supplied acute and convalescent COVID-19 samples. T cells, B-cell-depleted T cells, or PBMCs provided the cDNA or gDNA that served as material.

Germline values: CDR1 MNHEY, CDR2 SVGAGI. This CDR3 region has 15 residues. J gave up 3 bases and V 6 bases, and 6 bases lay outside the gene matches. Per the original methods: Scientists estimated how many nucleated cells there were by amplifying reference gene primers. Sequencing used immunoSEQ multiplex PCR; TCRdb keeps in-frame clones, though not all of them. That table furnishes V, J and clone size, whereas the DNA furnished D and trimming. This sample has 100,000 to 120,000 clones, with 70% to 90% found just once. Sequencing input: peripheral blood. This rearrangement joins TRBV6-5 to TRBJ2-1; TRBD2 aligns across 9 bases. This clonotype was sampled from a human donor in a cohort sampled during active COVID-19. DNA of the CDR3: TGTGCCAGCAGAGCCAGCGGGGGGCTCTACAATGAGCAGTTCTTC. It codes for CASRASGGLYNEQFF.